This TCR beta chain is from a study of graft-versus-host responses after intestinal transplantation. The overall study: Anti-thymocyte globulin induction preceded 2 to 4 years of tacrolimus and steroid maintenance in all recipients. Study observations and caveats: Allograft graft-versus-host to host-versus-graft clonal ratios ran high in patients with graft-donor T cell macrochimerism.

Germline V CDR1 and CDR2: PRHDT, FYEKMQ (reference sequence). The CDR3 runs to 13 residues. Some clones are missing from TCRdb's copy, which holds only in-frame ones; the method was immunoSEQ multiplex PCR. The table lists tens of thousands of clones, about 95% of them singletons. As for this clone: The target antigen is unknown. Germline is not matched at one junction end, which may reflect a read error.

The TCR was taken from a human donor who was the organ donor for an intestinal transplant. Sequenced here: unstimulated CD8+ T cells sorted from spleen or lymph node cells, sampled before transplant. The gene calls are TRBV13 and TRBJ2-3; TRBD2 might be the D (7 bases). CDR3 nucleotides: TGTGCCAGCAGCCGCGGGGGCACCGATACGCAGTATTTT. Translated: CASSRGGTDTQYF. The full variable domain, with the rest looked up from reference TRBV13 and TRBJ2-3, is AAGVIQSPRHLIKEKRETATLKCYPIPRHDTVYWYQQGPGQDPQFLISFYEKMQSDKGSIPDRFSAQQFSDYHSELNMSSLELGDSALYFCASSRGGTDTQYFGPGTRLTVL.